These 32 T cell receptor beta chains share one sample of origin, sequenced in a study of Graves' ophthalmopathy and Graves' hyperthyroidism. Using RNA transcripts, the TCR beta CDR3 regions were amplified. The first-round RT-PCR employed HTBI primers together with the Qiagen OneStep RT-PCR kit. A multiplex PCR was then performed as the second round. One entry per CDR3 protein results from TCRdb running MiXCR on the multiplex PCR reads. The sample has over a million distinct CDR3 sequences; about 36% are singletons. The sample consisted of peripheral blood or thyroid tissue (not recorded which). These receptors were taken from an adult man with Graves' hyperthyroidism.

A note on this clonotype: One end of the junction does not line up with germline, which may come from a read error. The chain joins TRBV5-1 to TRBJ1-4; TRBD1 agrees at 7 bases. From germline, CDR1 is SGHRS and CDR2 YFSETQ. The CDR3 sequence is 14 residues long. The CDR3: CASSLSQGELKLFF. The CDR3 DNA reads as TGTGCCAGCAGCTTGTCGCAGGGGGAGTTGAAACTGTTTTTT.

This clonotype came up many times. The genes are TRBV7-9 and TRBJ2-5, with D possibly TRBD1 on 6 matching bases. The V and J ends lost 1 base and 4 bases respectively, with 10 bases between them. Germline V gene sequence: CDR1 SEHNR, CDR2 FQNEAQ (reference sequence). The CDR3 runs to 14 residues. CDR3: CASSLDTGRETQYF. CDR3 nucleotides: TGTGCCAGCAGCTTAGACACAGGGCGAGAGACCCAGTACTTC.

To note about this clonotype: A read error may explain this, as a much larger clone is one base away. Since no conserved phenylalanine or tryptophan closes the CDR3, a read error is the likely cause. The chain carries TRBV29-1 and TRBJ2-7, with D perhaps TRBD2 (6 bases). V gave up 2 bases and J gave up 3 bases, with 11 bases separating them. Germline V gene lookup returns CDR1 SQVTM and CDR2 ANQGSEA. This CDR3 has 13 amino acids. The CDR3 loop is CSVEYPSDYEQYL. In DNA form, the CDR3 reads TGCAGCGTTGAATATCCTAGCGACTACGAGCAGTACCTC.

The chain recombines TRBV29-1 with TRBJ1-2; 10 bases align to TRBD1. Germline V lookup: CDR1 SQVTM, CDR2 ANQGSEA. The CDR3 totals 11 residues. The trim removed 7 bases at V and 7 bases at J, leaving 3 bases unmatched. The CDR3 region has the DNA TGCAGCGCCGGGACAGGGGTTGGCTACACCTTC. This gives the protein CSAGTGVGYTF. Supplemented by reference TRBV29-1 and TRBJ1-2, the full variable domain reads SAVISQKPSRDICQRGTSLTIQCQVDSQVTMMFWYRQQPGQSLTLIATANQGSEATYESGFVIDKFPISRPNLTFSTLTVSNMSPEDSSIYLCSAGTGVGYTFGSGTRLTVV.

Note on this clonotype: Given a much more abundant clone one base away, this may be a read error. The chain is built from TRBV7-9 and TRBJ2-7; TRBD1 matches at 8 bases. Germline CDR1 and CDR2: SEHNR and FQNEAQ (reference sequence). The CDR3 is made up of 15 amino acids. Here the CDR3 DNA reads TGTGCCAGCAGCTTGTGGGACAGGCGGTCCTACGGGCAGTACTTC. Amino acids: CASSLWDRRSYGQYF.

This clonotype was detected only a few times. The chain recombines TRBV7-2 with TRBJ2-3, with D uncertain. Trimming took off 0 bases at V and 3 bases at J, with 4 bases between the two ends. The CDR3 is 13 residues long. Germline V gene lookup returns CDR1 SGHTA and CDR2 FQGNSA. The CDR3 DNA follows: TGTGCCAGCAGCTTAGCTCAGACAGATACGCAGTATTTT. This gives the protein CASSLAQTDTQYF.

This clonotype showed up many times. The CDR3 bases are TGTGCCAGCAGTGAAGCTCGGGACAGGGACGATTATAGCAATCAGCCCCAGCATTTT. This encodes CASSEARDRDDYSNQPQHF. The chain links TRBV2 to TRBJ1-5, with 9 nucleotides matching TRBD1. The V segment lost 0 bases and the J segment 0 bases; nucleotides outside the gene matches: 9. Germline V gives CDR1 SNHLY, CDR2 FYNNEI. This CDR3 contains 19 residues.

The chain combines TRBV29-1 with TRBJ2-7; 12 bases align to TRBD1. This CDR3 spans 12 amino acids. Per germline, CDR1 SQVTM and CDR2 ANQGSEA. With V trimmed by 7 bases and J by 7 bases, 5 bases remained unmatched. CDR3 amino acids: CSAGQGASEQYF. The CDR3 DNA reads TGCAGCGCGGGACAGGGGGCGTCGGAGCAGTACTTC.

The V gene is TRBV20-1, the J gene TRBJ2-2, with TRBD2 as a possible D gene (7 bases). The CDR3 is made up of 15 amino acids. Trimming took 0 bases from V and 7 from J, leaving 15 bases between them. Germline CDR1 is DFQATT and CDR2 is SNEGSKA (reference sequence). The DNA for the CDR3 is TGCAGTGCTAGAGATTCGGGGGGCAGAGACGGGGAGCTGTTTTTT. It specifies CSARDSGGRDGELFF.

This clonotype is a singleton in its sample. This chain joins TRBV10-3 and TRBJ2-5; 13 nucleotides align to TRBD2. Unmatched junction bases numbered 6, after V lost 6 bases and J lost 5 bases. Per germline, CDR1 ENHRY and CDR2 SYGVKD. The CDR3 loop spans 15 amino acids. CDR3 region: CAIRDTSGRAETQYF. The CDR3 DNA sequence: TGTGCCATCAGAGACACTAGCGGGAGGGCGGAGACCCAGTACTTC.

The CDR3 loop reads CSASTTGPNEKLFF. The CDR3 DNA follows: TGCAGTGCTTCTACGACAGGCCCAAATGAAAAACTGTTTTTT. The chain is built from TRBV20-1 and TRBJ1-4; weak D call: TRBD1 (6 bases). The V gene lost 5 bases and the J gene lost 5 bases, with 15 bases spanning the gap. Germline V gives CDR1 DFQATT, CDR2 SNEGSKA (reference sequence). This CDR3 region has 14 residues.

The chain is built from TRBV19 and TRBJ1-5; D is perhaps TRBD1 (5 bases). The CDR3 length is 13 residues. From germline, CDR1 is LNHDA and CDR2 SQIVND (reference sequence). Trimming cost V 4 bases and J 6 bases, with 10 bases left between them. The CDR3 DNA is TGTGCCAGTAGTACAGGGTCGCCTCAGCCCCAGCATTTT. Translated, it gives CASSTGSPQPQHF.

The sample holds many counts of this clonotype. The chain recombines TRBV20-1 with TRBJ2-7, with a tentative D call TRBD1 (6 bases). This CDR3 is 12 amino acids long. Germline V gives CDR1 DFQATT, CDR2 SNEGSKA (reference sequence). V was pared by 2 bases and J by 4 bases, with 9 bases between. CDR3 sequence (DNA): TGCAGTGCTAGACAAACAGGGTACGAGCAGTACTTC. Translating it yields CSARQTGYEQYF.

The chain links TRBV12-3 or TRBV12-4 to TRBJ2-3; 9 bases agree with TRBD1. The CDR3 consists of 14 residues. The V and J ends lost 6 bases and 2 bases, in that order; junction bases with no gene match: 3. The CDR3 bases are TGTGCCAGCAGGACAGGGGGTTACACAGATACGCAGTATTTT. Amino acid sequence: CASRTGGYTDTQYF.

A few counts support this clonotype. This chain links TRBV12-3 or TRBV12-4 with TRBJ2-2; D possibly corresponds to TRBD1 (6 bases). V was clipped by 5 bases and J by 2 bases, with 12 bases between them. The CDR3 extends over 15 amino acids. This chain's CDR3 is CASSPRDINTGELFF. CDR3 DNA: TGTGCCAGCAGTCCCCGGGACATCAACACCGGGGAGCTGTTTTTT.

A few counts support this clonotype. The junction shows a germline mismatch at one end, possibly a read error. The gene calls are TRBV20-1 and TRBJ1-5, with D perhaps TRBD1 (5 bases). The length of the CDR3 is 15 residues. Looked up from germline, CDR1 is DFQATT and CDR2 is SNEGSKA (reference sequence). The CDR3 loop reads CSASLDSVGNQPQQF. The CDR3 coding sequence is TGCAGTGCTAGCCTAGACAGTGTCGGCAATCAGCCCCAGCAGTTT.

This clonotype has a count of ten or more. The chain combines TRBV7-8 with TRBJ1-5, with 9 positions matching TRBD1. The J segment lost 5 bases and the V segment lost 5 bases, leaving 7 bases of the junction unmatched. In germline, CDR1 is SGHVS, CDR2 FQNEAQ. There are 15 residues in the CDR3. The CDR3 reads CASSARQGGYQPQHF. Written as DNA, the CDR3 is TGTGCCAGCAGCGCTAGACAGGGGGGATATCAGCCCCAGCATTTT.

The sample holds many counts of this clonotype. This chain joins TRBV12-3 or TRBV12-4 and TRBJ2-7; D remains unclear. The CDR3 covers 13 residues. Trimming left V 3 bases short and J 2 bases short, with 8 bases between. CDR3 amino acids: CASSFRETYEQYF. The CDR3 DNA follows: TGTGCCAGCAGTTTTAGGGAAACCTACGAGCAGTACTTC.

The V call is TRBV12-3 or TRBV12-4, the J call TRBJ2-5; 10 positions match TRBD2. The CDR3 contains 16 residues. V was clipped by 5 bases and J by 5 bases; unmatched bases: 11. DNA for the CDR3: TGTGCCAGCAGTGAAGCAGCGCTAGCGGGAGTTGAGACCCAGTACTTC. Its protein is CASSEAALAGVETQYF.

V usage is TRBV20-1 and J usage is TRBJ1-1; D is unclear. Trimming took off 1 base at V and 10 bases at J, with 13 bases between the two ends. The CDR3 is 12 amino acids. CDR1 and CDR2 (germline): DFQATT, SNEGSKA (reference sequence). The CDR3 DNA is TGCAGTGCTAGAGGGGCTGAGGCGGGAGCTTTCTTT. Translating gives CSARGAEAGAFF.

This clonotype was counted many times. V is TRBV28 and J is TRBJ1-5; D remains ambiguous. V lost 1 base and J 1 base, leaving 5 bases between the germline ends. Germline CDR1 reads MDHEN; CDR2 reads SYDVKM. The CDR3 consists of 14 residues. CDR3 in amino acids: CASSLSLSNQPQHF. As DNA, the CDR3 is TGTGCCAGCAGTTTATCACTGAGCAATCAGCCCCAGCATTTT.

In this sample, this clonotype turned up many times. This sequence joins TRBV4-1 and TRBJ1-5; TRBD1 matches at 7 bases. This CDR3 spans 16 amino acids. The V gene's germline CDR1 is MGHRA and CDR2 YSYEKL. After removal of 0 bases from V and 5 bases from J, the junction contained 7 bases not matched to a gene. The CDR3 reads CASSQEATGEHQPQHF. The CDR3 region has the DNA TGCGCCAGCAGCCAAGAGGCCACAGGGGAACATCAGCCCCAGCATTTT.

The chain joins TRBV14 to TRBJ1-2, with 8 bases lining up with TRBD1. Germline V lookup: CDR1 SGHDN, CDR2 FVKESK. The CDR3 is 16 residues long. Trimming at V came to 0 bases and at J to 7 bases, leaving 10 bases not matched to a gene. CDR3 nucleotide sequence: TGTGCCAGCAGCCAAGACTGGACAGGGCTTTCGGGTGGCTACACCTTC. Translation: CASSQDWTGLSGGYTF.

This clonotype was detected ten times or more. The chain employs TRBV29-1 and TRBJ2-7; D uncertain. Germline values: CDR1 SQVTM, CDR2 ANQGSEA. The CDR3 runs to 12 residues. V gave up 4 bases and J gave up 2 bases, with 9 bases separating them. The CDR3 nucleotides are TGCAGCGTTGGGGTGGATACCTACGAGCAGTACTTC. Residues: CSVGVDTYEQYF.

Points on this clonotype: Being one base from a much bigger clone, this may be a read error. V usage is TRBV2 and J usage is TRBJ2-5, with 7 bases aligning to TRBD1. Losses at the gene ends were 6 bases for V and 4 bases for J; bases not matched to a gene: 11. Germline assignment: CDR1 SNHLY and CDR2 FYNNEI. There are 15 residues in the CDR3. CDR3 loop: CASREQGFLVETQYF. DNA for the CDR3: TGTGCCAGCAGGGAACAGGGGTTCTTAGTAGAGACCCAGTACTTC. The variable domain in full, with the rest retrieved from reference TRBV2 and TRBJ2-5, is EPEVTQTPSHQVTQMGQEVILRCVPISNHLYFYWYRQILGQKVEFLVSFYNNEISEKSEIFDDQFSVERPDGSNFTLKIRSTKLEDSAMYFCASREQGFLVETQYFGPGTRLLVL.

This clonotype was seen a few times. This chain joins TRBV5-6 and TRBJ2-2; 14 nucleotides align to TRBD2. The CDR3 sequence is 20 residues long. The trim removed 3 bases at V and 1 base at J, leaving 11 bases unmatched. Germline loops: CDR1 SGHDT, CDR2 YYEEEE. CDR3 nucleotide sequence: TGTGCCAGCAGCTCTCCCCGGACTAGCGGGAGGCTGAGGAACACCGGGGAGCTGTTTTTT. Translated: CASSSPRTSGRLRNTGELFF. Filled out from reference TRBV5-6 and TRBJ2-2, the complete variable domain reads DAGVTQSPTHLIKTRGQQVTLRCSPKSGHDTVSWYQQALGQGPQFIFQYYEEEERQRGNFPDRFSGHQFPNYSSELNVNALLLGDSALYLCASSSPRTSGRLRNTGELFFGEGSRLTVL.

The chain employs TRBV2 and TRBJ2-7; 9 nucleotides agree with TRBD2. V was pared by 6 bases and J by 7 bases, with 22 bases of the junction left unmatched. Germline V gene data show CDR1 as SNHLY and CDR2 as FYNNEI. The CDR3 sequence is 18 residues long. As DNA, the CDR3 is TGTGCCAGCAGAGACGGGACTAGCAGCCGAACCACAGGGCCAGAGCAGTACTTC. It translates to CASRDGTSSRTTGPEQYF.

This clonotype was recorded a few times. The rearrangement uses TRBV12-3 or TRBV12-4 and TRBJ1-5; 8 bases map to TRBD1. The V gene end was trimmed by 6 bases and the J gene end by 5 bases; junction bases not matched to a gene: 9. The CDR3 is made up of 15 amino acids. CDR3 in DNA: TGTGCCAGCAGGCTCGACAGGGGCCTAGATCAGCCCCAGCATTTT. The encoded protein is CASRLDRGLDQPQHF.

This clonotype was counted at least ten times. V and J are TRBV4-3 and TRBJ1-5, with a weak D call TRBD1 (6 bases). Germline V gene sequence: CDR1 LGHNA, CDR2 YSLEER. Trimming left V 0 bases short and J 6 bases short, with 12 bases between. This CDR3 has 15 residues. CDR3 loop: CASSQDQGLSQPQHF. The CDR3 DNA sequence: TGCGCCAGCAGCCAAGATCAGGGGTTAAGTCAGCCCCAGCATTTT.

This clonotype was observed many times. The chain carries TRBV9 and TRBJ1-1; TRBD1 matches 7 bases. V was pared by 4 bases and J by 1 base, with 7 bases of the junction left unmatched. CDR3 length equals 15 residues. Germline lookup yields CDR1 SGDLS and CDR2 YYNGEE. The CDR3 protein is CASSRGGGQNTEAFF. CDR3 in DNA: TGTGCCAGCAGCCGAGGAGGGGGCCAGAACACTGAAGCTTTCTTT.

Notes on this clonotype: It may be a read error: a sequence one base away is much more abundant. This sequence joins TRBV4-3 and TRBJ2-5, with TRBD2 matching over 9 bases. The length of the CDR3 is 16 residues. Germline CDR1 and CDR2: LGHNA and YSLEER. After removal of 4 bases from V and 5 bases from J, the junction contained 11 bases not matched to a gene. In DNA, the CDR3 is TGCGCCAGCAGCCTAACTCTAGCGGGGAGGCTTGAGACCCAGTACTTC. Amino acids: CASSLTLAGRLETQYF.

The V and J genes are TRBV29-1 and TRBJ1-2; TRBD1 aligns across 7 bases. The CDR3 covers 14 residues. Trimming took 1 base from V and 7 from J; bases not matched to a gene: 9. Germline loops: CDR1 SQVTM, CDR2 ANQGSEA. CDR3 loop: CSVEAGGEWGGYTF. The CDR3 nucleotides are TGCAGCGTTGAAGCAGGGGGTGAGTGGGGTGGCTACACCTTC.